These T cell receptor beta chains were read from a single sample in a study of cytomegalovirus exposure and HLA in healthy donors. Clones were sequenced by immunoSEQ multiplex PCR, and TCRdb holds only the in-frame ones, with some missing. Of tens of thousands of clones listed, roughly 78% are singletons. Input material: PBMCs. The receptors here all came from a man aged 25-40 years in good health and CMV-seronegative. Both conserved end residues are part of each CDR3. D genes are given only for firm matches.

V	D	J	CDR3
TRBV10-2	TRBD1	TRBJ1-5	CASSERDRGSNQPQHF
TRBV9	-	TRBJ2-3	CASSVDTGSTDTQYF
TRBV30	TRBD1	TRBJ1-5	CAWAFGTGHQPQHF
TRBV4-3	TRBD1	TRBJ1-1	CASSQEQGLLNTEAFF
TRBV27	TRBD1	TRBJ1-6	CASSLLRDRYSYNSPLHF
TRBV19	-	-	CASRRESSYEQYF
TRBV6-1	-	TRBJ1-5	CASSASDNQPQHF
TRBV30	TRBD1	TRBJ1-2	CAWSRDRPYGYTF
TRBV6-6	-	TRBJ1-1	CASSYISREGEAFF
TRBV19	-	TRBJ1-4	CASSIDRANEKLFF
TRBV15	-	TRBJ1-5	CATSREGWSNQPQHF
TRBV27	-	TRBJ2-4	CASSLGVRGRNIQYF
TRBV5-1	-	TRBJ1-1	CASSLEGLNTEAFF
TRBV28	TRBD2	TRBJ2-3	CASSLWRELISDTQYF
TRBV7-3	-	TRBJ2-2	CASRIGTLPGELFF
TRBV9	-	TRBJ2-5	CASSVERGTQYF
TRBV18	TRBD2	TRBJ2-3	CASSLLGLAGVKDTQYF
TRBV6-5	-	TRBJ2-3	CASRDPGRGDTQYF
TRBV7-3	TRBD1	TRBJ2-3	CASSLEGASWDTQYF
TRBV2	TRBD2	TRBJ2-3	CAASSDPSGRGDTQYF
TRBV6-1	-	TRBJ1-6	CASTGRARDSPLHF
TRBV18	-	TRBJ1-1	CASSPLRDIGTEAFF
TRBV4-1	TRBD1	TRBJ1-2	CASSQGTGIHGYTF
TRBV30	TRBD2	TRBJ2-5	CAGTNGGETQYF
TRBV18	-	TRBJ1-4	CASSPPSQGGEKLFF
TRBV2	TRBD1	TRBJ2-7	CASSWADRDPYEQYF
TRBV6-5	-	TRBJ2-2	CATEGVHGELFF
TRBV6-4	-	TRBJ2-1	CASSRQGNAYNEQFF
TRBV18	-	TRBJ2-1	CASSPSENEQFF
TRBV4-3	TRBD1	TRBJ1-5	CASSQDSGGGQPQHF
TRBV5-6	-	TRBJ2-1	CASSSPPNEQFF
TRBV29-1	-	TRBJ2-5	CSVGVNVETQYF
TRBV7-2	-	TRBJ2-2	CASSSTNTGELFF
TRBV18	TRBD1	TRBJ2-5	CASSPRGLQETQYF
TRBV28	-	TRBJ2-7	CASRRNHRDYEQYF
TRBV6-5	-	TRBJ2-2	CATRGRGTGELFF
TRBV6-6	TRBD1	TRBJ2-7	CASSGRDRSSYEQYF
TRBV4-1	-	TRBJ1-3	CASSPQGGNTIYF
TRBV11-2	-	TRBJ1-2	CASSLTGTDIYGYTF
TRBV18	-	TRBJ2-2	CASSLSGVRATGELFF
TRBV10-3	-	TRBJ2-5	CAISESQGRGETQYF
TRBV5-5	TRBD1	TRBJ2-5	CASSYRGTGGGTWGTQYF
TRBV7-8	TRBD1	TRBJ1-2	CASSLAYARGPEGYTF
TRBV4-1	TRBD1	TRBJ1-1	CASSPGQGRNTEAFF
TRBV5-1	-	TRBJ2-3	CASSPEKLDTQYF
TRBV7-6	TRBD1	TRBJ1-1	CASSSTGGWTEAFF
TRBV9	TRBD2	TRBJ2-5	CASNRGGYQETQYF
TRBV6-1	-	TRBJ1-6	CASSEWEAGASPLHF
TRBV6-4	TRBD1	TRBJ1-5	CASIPRRGDRNQPQHF
TRBV7-9	-	TRBJ1-1	CASNLRTGENTEAFF
TRBV28	TRBD2	TRBJ2-2	CASRPSGRRGGELFF
TRBV7-2	-	TRBJ2-5	CASSLAAKETQYF
TRBV13	-	TRBJ2-1	CASSRGQLYNEQFF
TRBV18	-	TRBJ1-1	CASSPRGIGTEAFF